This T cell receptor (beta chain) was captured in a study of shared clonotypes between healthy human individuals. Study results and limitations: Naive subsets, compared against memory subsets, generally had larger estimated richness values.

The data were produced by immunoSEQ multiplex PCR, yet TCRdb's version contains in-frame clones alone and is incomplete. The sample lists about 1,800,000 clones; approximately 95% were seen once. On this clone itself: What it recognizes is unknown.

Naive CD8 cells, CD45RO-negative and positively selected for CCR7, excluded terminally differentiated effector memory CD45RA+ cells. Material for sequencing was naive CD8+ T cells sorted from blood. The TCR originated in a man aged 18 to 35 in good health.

The DNA for the CDR3 is TGTGCCAGCAGTTTTGGTTTAGACACTTCTGGGGCCAACGTCCTGACTTTC. Protein: CASSFGLDTSGANVLTF. This sequence joins TRBV28 and TRBJ2-6; unclear D gene. V gave up 3 bases and J gave up 1 base, with 13 bases separating them. Germline CDR1 and CDR2: MDHEN and SYDVKM. This CDR3 has 17 residues.